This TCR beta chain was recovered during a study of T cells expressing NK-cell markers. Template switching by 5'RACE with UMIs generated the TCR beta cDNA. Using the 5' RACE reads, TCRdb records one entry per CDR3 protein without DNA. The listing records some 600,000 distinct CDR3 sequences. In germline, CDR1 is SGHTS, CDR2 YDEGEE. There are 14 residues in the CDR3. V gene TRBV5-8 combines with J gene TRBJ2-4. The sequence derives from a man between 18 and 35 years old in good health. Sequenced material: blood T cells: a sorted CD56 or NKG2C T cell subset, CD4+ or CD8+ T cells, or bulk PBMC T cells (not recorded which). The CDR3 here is CASSWGRGKNIQYF.